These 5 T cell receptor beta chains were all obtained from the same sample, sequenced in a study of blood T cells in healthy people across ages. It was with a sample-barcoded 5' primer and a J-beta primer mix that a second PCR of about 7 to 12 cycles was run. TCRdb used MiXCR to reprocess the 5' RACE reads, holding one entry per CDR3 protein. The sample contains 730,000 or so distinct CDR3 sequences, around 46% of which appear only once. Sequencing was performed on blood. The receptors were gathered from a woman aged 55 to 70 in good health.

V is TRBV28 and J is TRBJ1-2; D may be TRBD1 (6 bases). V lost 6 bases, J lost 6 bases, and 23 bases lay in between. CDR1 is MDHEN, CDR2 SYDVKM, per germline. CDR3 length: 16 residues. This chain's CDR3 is CASSPPSDSVANGYTF. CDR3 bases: TGTGCCAGCAGCCCTCCCTCGGACAGCGTCGCGAATGGCTACACCTTC.

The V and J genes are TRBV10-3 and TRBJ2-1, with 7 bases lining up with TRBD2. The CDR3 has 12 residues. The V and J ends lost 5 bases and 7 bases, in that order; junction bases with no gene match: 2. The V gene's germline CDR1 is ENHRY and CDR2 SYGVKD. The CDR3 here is CAISSGGNEQFF. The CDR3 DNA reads TGTGCCATCAGTTCCGGGGGGAATGAGCAGTTCTTC.

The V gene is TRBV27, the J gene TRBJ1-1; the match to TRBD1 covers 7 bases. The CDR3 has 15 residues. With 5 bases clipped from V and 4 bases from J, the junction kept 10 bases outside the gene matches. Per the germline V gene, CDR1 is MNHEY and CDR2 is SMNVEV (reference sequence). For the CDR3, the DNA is TGTGCCAGCAGTCCCGGACAGGTGAAGGGCACTGAAGCTTTCTTT. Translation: CASSPGQVKGTEAFF.

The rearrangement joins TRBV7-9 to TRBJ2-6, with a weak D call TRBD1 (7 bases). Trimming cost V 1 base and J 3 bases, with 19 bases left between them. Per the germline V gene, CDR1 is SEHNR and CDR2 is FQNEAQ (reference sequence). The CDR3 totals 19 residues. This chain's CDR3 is CASSLGSGGSAFGANVLTF. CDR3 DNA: TGTGCCAGCAGCTTAGGCTCAGGGGGGAGCGCGTTTGGGGCCAACGTCCTGACTTTC. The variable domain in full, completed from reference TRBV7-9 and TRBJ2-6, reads DTGVSQNPRHKITKRGQNVTFRCDPISEHNRLYWYRQTLGQGPEFLTYFQNEAQLEKSRLLSDRFSAERPKGSFSTLEIQRTEQGDSAMYLCASSLGSGGSAFGANVLTFGAGSRLTVL.

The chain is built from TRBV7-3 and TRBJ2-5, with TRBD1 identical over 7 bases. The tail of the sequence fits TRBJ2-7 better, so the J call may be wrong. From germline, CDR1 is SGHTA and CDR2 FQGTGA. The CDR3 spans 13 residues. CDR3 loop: CASSRTGLNEQYF. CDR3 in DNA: TGTGCCAGCAGCCGGACAGGCCTCAACGAGCAGTACTTC.